This T cell receptor (beta chain) was identified during a study of blood T cell repertoires in COVID-19. Whole-study context: From the United States, Italy and Spain came samples of acute and convalescent COVID-19. T cells, B-cell-depleted T cells, or PBMCs supplied cDNA or gDNA.

The authors' processing: Estimation of nucleated cell counts was performed using reference gene primer amplification. The assay was immunoSEQ multiplex PCR, and TCRdb's table has in-frame clones only and misses some. Clone size and the V and J calls come from that table; the DNA yielded D and trimming. Of around 350,000 clones listed, more than 85% are singletons. The CDR3 totals 16 residues. Looked up from germline, CDR1 is MGHRA and CDR2 is YSYEKL. The ends lost 6 bases at V and 4 bases at J; junction bases unmatched: 7. Specimen: peripheral blood. The clonotype comes from a human donor in a cohort sampled during active COVID-19. The chain carries TRBV4-1 and TRBJ2-3; 13 bases are a match to TRBD2. CDR3 protein: CASSQTSGGLSDTQYF. The CDR3 DNA reads as TGCGCCAGCAGTCAGACTAGCGGGGGGTTGTCAGATACGCAGTATTTT.